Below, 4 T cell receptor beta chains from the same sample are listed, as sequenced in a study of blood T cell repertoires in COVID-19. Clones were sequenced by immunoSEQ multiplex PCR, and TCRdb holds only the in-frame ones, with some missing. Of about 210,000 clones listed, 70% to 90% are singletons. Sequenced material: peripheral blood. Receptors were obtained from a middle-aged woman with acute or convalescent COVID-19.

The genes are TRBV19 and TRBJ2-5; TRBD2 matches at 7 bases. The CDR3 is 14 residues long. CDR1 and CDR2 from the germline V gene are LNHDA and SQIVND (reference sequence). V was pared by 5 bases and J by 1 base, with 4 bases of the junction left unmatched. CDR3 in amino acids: CASSDGGSQETQYF. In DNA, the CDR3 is TGTGCCAGTAGTGACGGGGGGAGCCAAGAGACCCAGTACTTC.

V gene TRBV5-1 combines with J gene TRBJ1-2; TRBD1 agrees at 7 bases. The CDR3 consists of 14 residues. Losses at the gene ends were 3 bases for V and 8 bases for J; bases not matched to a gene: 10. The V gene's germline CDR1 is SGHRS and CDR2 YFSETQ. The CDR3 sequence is CASSWGDRPMGYTF. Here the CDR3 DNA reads TGCGCCAGCAGCTGGGGGGACAGACCTATGGGCTACACCTTC.

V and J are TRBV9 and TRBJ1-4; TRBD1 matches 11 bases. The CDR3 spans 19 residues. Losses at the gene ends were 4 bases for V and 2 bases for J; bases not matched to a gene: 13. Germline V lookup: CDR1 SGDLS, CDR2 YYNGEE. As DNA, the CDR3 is TGTGCCAGCAGCAAAATGAGGGGACAGGGGGTTCGTACTAATGAAAAACTGTTTTTT. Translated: CASSKMRGQGVRTNEKLFF.

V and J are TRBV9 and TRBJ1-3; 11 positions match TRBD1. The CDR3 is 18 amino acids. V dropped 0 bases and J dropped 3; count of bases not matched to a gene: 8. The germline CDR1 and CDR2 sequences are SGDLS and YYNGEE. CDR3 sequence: CASSVDNGDRGVGNTIYF. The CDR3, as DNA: TGTGCCAGCAGCGTAGACAACGGGGACAGGGGGGTTGGAAACACCATATATTTT.